This T cell receptor beta chain appears in the sequencing data of a study of regulatory T cells in long-lasting Graves disease. This clonotype has at least ten counts. The TCR beta library used iRepertoire HTBI primers with Arm-PCR amplification of CDR3. MiXCR, applied by TCRdb to the multiplex PCR reads, yields one record per CDR3 protein. The table shows about 470,000 distinct CDR3 sequences, with more than 20% occurring only once. As to time point: persistent/refractory GD, antithyroid drugs over 5 years with positive TRAb. From RNA extracted from PBMCs, the TCR library was made. This sample comprised peripheral blood mononuclear cells (PBMCs), obtained when the disease was refractory, from a patient treated with antithyroid drugs. This TCR came from a female donor with Graves disease.

Here the CDR3 DNA reads TGTGCCAGCAGCTTTTTCGGAGGACAGGGGGCTTCGGGTAGCGGGGGCTCCTACGAGCAGTACTTC. Translation: CASSFFGGQGASGSGGSYEQYF. This chain joins TRBV7-8 and TRBJ2-7, with 11 bases fitting TRBD1. J was trimmed by 0 bases and V by 3 bases; bases with no gene match: 22. The CDR3 is made up of 22 amino acids. Looked up from germline, CDR1 is SGHVS and CDR2 is FQNEAQ. The whole variable domain, filled in from reference TRBV7-8 and TRBJ2-7, reads GAGVSQSPRYKVAKRGQDVALRCDPISGHVSLFWYQQALGQGPEFLTYFQNEAQLDKSGLPSDRFFAERPEGSVSTLKIQRTQQEDSAVYLCASSFFGGQGASGSGGSYEQYFGPGTRLTVT.